This passage covers 7 T cell receptor beta chains from one sample sequenced in a study of cytomegalovirus exposure and HLA in healthy donors. Amplification used 60 Vbeta primers and 13 Jbeta primers. Sequencing was performed with immunoSEQ multiplex PCR; in TCRdb, only in-frame clones are kept and a portion is missing. The sample lists about 130,000 clones, roughly three quarters seen once, with 2% to 2.5% in the top ten. Source material: PBMCs. The receptors derive from a man younger than 45 in good health and CMV-seronegative.

This chain links TRBV7-3 with TRBJ2-3, with 15 bases aligning to TRBD2. CDR1 and CDR2 from the germline V gene are SGHTA and FQGTGA. This CDR3 spans 18 amino acids. After removal of 5 bases from V and 4 bases from J, the junction contained 10 bases not matched to a gene. This chain's CDR3 is CASSQGLAGGGASDTQYF. The CDR3, as DNA: TGTGCCAGCAGCCAGGGACTAGCGGGAGGTGGGGCGTCAGATACGCAGTATTTT.

This clone was recorded once. The chain employs TRBV5-1 and TRBJ2-5; D is ambiguous. The ends were cut back, 0 bases at V and 2 bases at J, with 8 bases in the middle. Germline loops: CDR1 SGHRS, CDR2 YFSETQ. The CDR3 has 14 amino acids. The CDR3 coding sequence is TGCGCCAGCAGCTTGGCCGGCAGGCAAGAGACCCAGTACTTC. Translated, it gives CASSLAGRQETQYF.

This clone was seen just once. V and J are TRBV2 and TRBJ2-3; 10 positions agree with TRBD2. Germline trimming cut 6 bases from V and 4 bases from J; bases unmatched to any gene: 7. This CDR3 region has 15 residues. Germline V gene sequence: CDR1 SNHLY, CDR2 FYNNEI. DNA of the CDR3: TGTGCCAGCAGATCTAGCGGGAGAACTTCAGATACGCAGTATTTT. This sequence encodes CASRSSGRTSDTQYF.

The gene calls are TRBV5-1 and TRBJ2-1; 7 nucleotides line up with TRBD2. CDR3 size: 16 residues. Germline V gives CDR1 SGHRS, CDR2 YFSETQ. V was pared by 4 bases and J by 9 bases, with 16 bases of the junction left unmatched. The DNA of the CDR3 is TGCGCCAGCAGCGGAATCTCCGGGTCCCCGGGAGGTGAGCAGTTCTTC. Translation: CASSGISGSPGGEQFF.

J is TRBJ1-5 and V is TRBV19; unclear D gene. V shed 2 bases and J shed 5 bases, with 4 bases lying between them. The germline gives CDR1 LNHDA, CDR2 SQIVND (reference sequence). This CDR3 region has 12 residues. This chain's CDR3 is CASSISYQPQHF. As DNA, the CDR3 is TGTGCCAGTAGTATATCCTATCAGCCCCAGCATTTT. Using reference TRBV19 and TRBJ1-5 for the parts outside the CDR3, the full variable domain is DGGITQSPKYLFRKEGQNVTLSCEQNLNHDAMYWYRQDPGQGLRLIYYSQIVNDFQKGDIAEGYSVSREKKESFPLTVTSAQKNPTAFYLCASSISYQPQHFGDGTRLSIL.

The J gene is TRBJ1-2, the V gene TRBV27; no firm D call. V gave up 2 bases and J gave up 5 bases, with 9 bases separating them. CDR3 length: 13 amino acids. Germline V gene lookup returns CDR1 MNHEY and CDR2 SMNVEV (reference sequence). As DNA, the CDR3 is TGTGCCAGCAGTTTAGCGGGCTCTTATGGCTACACCTTC. Translated: CASSLAGSYGYTF.

V is TRBV30 and J is TRBJ2-7, with a tentative D call TRBD1 (5 bases). The CDR3 extends over 12 amino acids. The germline CDR1 and CDR2 sequences are GTSNPN and SVGIG (reference sequence). V lost 2 bases and J lost 5, with 10 bases in between. CDR3 region: CAWSPQGDEQYF. CDR3 nucleotide sequence: TGTGCCTGGAGTCCGCAGGGTGACGAGCAGTACTTC.